Below, one T cell receptor beta chain is given with its context. Method: immunoSEQ multiplex PCR; TCRdb's copy keeps in-frame clones and lacks some. This repertoire shows hundreds of thousands of clones, around 86% found once; its top ten account for about 1.5%. The CDR3 extends over 15 amino acids. The germline V gene encodes CDR1 MGHRA and CDR2 YSYEKL. The V and J ends lost 0 bases and 2 bases respectively, with 11 bases between them. The data are from a study of blood T cell repertoires in COVID-19. Across the study: Samples came from the United States, Italy and Spain, spanning acute and convalescent COVID-19. In each case, the material was cDNA or gDNA derived from T cells, B-cell-depleted T cells, or PBMCs.

V gene TRBV4-1 combines with J gene TRBJ2-7; TRBD1 might be the D (5 bases). Sequencing was done on a sample of peripheral blood. This receptor was taken from a woman younger than 45 with active or convalescent COVID-19. CDR3 nucleotides: TGCGCCAGCAGCCAAGATCAGGGTAAGACCTACGAGCAGTACTTC. Its protein is CASSQDQGKTYEQYF.